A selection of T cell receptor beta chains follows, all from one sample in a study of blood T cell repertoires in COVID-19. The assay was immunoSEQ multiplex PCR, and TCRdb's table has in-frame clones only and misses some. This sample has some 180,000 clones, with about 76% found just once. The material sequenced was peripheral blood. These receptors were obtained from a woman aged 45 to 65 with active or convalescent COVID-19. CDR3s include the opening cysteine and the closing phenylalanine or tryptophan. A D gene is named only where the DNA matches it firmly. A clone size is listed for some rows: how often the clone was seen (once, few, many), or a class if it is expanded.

cdr3_aa: CAWSGLAGWNTEAFF
cdr3_nt: TGTGCCTGGAGCGGACTCGCAGGATGGAACACTGAAGCTTTCTTT
d_call: .
v_call: TRBV30
j_call: TRBJ1-1
clone_size: .

cdr3_aa: CASSRNEQFF
cdr3_nt: TGTGCCAGCAGTCGCAATGAGCAGTTCTTC
d_call: .
v_call: TRBV28
j_call: TRBJ2-1
clone_size: .

cdr3_aa: CASSQDRGNTIYF
cdr3_nt: TGCGCCAGCAGCCAAGACAGGGGAAACACCATATATTTT
d_call: .
v_call: TRBV4-1
j_call: TRBJ1-3
clone_size: few

cdr3_aa: CASSVGAGVSGNTIYF
cdr3_nt: TGTGCCAGCAGCGTAGGAGCAGGGGTCTCTGGAAACACCATATATTTT
d_call: .
v_call: TRBV9
j_call: TRBJ1-3
clone_size: once

cdr3_aa: CASSLAPIRLNTF
cdr3_nt: TGTGCCAGCAGTTTAGCTCCGATCCGACTCAACACCTTC
d_call: .
v_call: TRBV12-3/TRBV12-4
j_call: TRBJ1-2
clone_size: .

cdr3_aa: CSVGEGRATEAFF
cdr3_nt: TGCAGCGTTGGAGAGGGCAGGGCCACTGAAGCTTTCTTT
d_call: .
v_call: TRBV29-1
j_call: TRBJ1-1
clone_size: .

cdr3_aa: CASSVAGTSGRETQYF
cdr3_nt: TGTGCCAGCAGCGTAGCGGGGACTAGCGGGAGAGAGACCCAGTACTTC
d_call: TRBD2
v_call: TRBV9
j_call: TRBJ2-5
clone_size: .

cdr3_aa: CASSPRGARGRGTGELFF
cdr3_nt: TGTGCCAGCAGCCCCCGAGGAGCGCGGGGGAGGGGCACCGGGGAGCTGTTTTTT
d_call: TRBD2
v_call: TRBV7-9
j_call: TRBJ2-2
clone_size: .

cdr3_aa: CASSGPVGRRAYGYTF
cdr3_nt: TGTGCCAGCAGCGGACCGGTTGGGAGGCGGGCCTATGGCTACACCTTC
d_call: .
v_call: TRBV7-3
j_call: TRBJ1-2
clone_size: once

cdr3_aa: CASSQGNSGYNSPLHF
cdr3_nt: TGTGCCAGCAGCCAAGGCAACAGTGGTTATAATTCACCCCTCCACTTT
d_call: .
v_call: TRBV4-2
j_call: TRBJ1-6
clone_size: .

cdr3_aa: CASSPGRGSETQYF
cdr3_nt: TGTGCCAGCTCACCAGGTCGGGGTTCCGAGACCCAGTACTTC
d_call: .
v_call: TRBV18
j_call: TRBJ2-5
clone_size: once

cdr3_aa: CASSPRQGISYEQYF
cdr3_nt: TGTGCCAGCAGCCCCAGACAGGGGATATCCTACGAGCAGTACTTC
d_call: TRBD1
v_call: TRBV7-8
j_call: TRBJ2-7
clone_size: .

cdr3_aa: CASSLEGQGLHEQFF
cdr3_nt: TGTGCCAGCAGCTTAGAGGGACAGGGTCTCCATGAGCAGTTCTTC
d_call: TRBD1
v_call: TRBV11-3
j_call: TRBJ2-1
clone_size: .

cdr3_aa: CASSLSGRGTEAFF
cdr3_nt: TGTGCCAGCAGCTTGTCGGGGCGGGGCACTGAAGCTTTCTTT
d_call: .
v_call: TRBV5-5
j_call: TRBJ1-1
clone_size: .

cdr3_aa: CASSQGLQGPLGAFF
cdr3_nt: TGTGCCAGCAGCCAAGGGTTACAGGGGCCCTTAGGAGCTTTCTTT
d_call: TRBD1
v_call: TRBV14
j_call: TRBJ1-1
clone_size: .

cdr3_aa: CASSSTRGVGEKLFF
cdr3_nt: TGTGCCAGCAGCTCGACAAGGGGCGTGGGTGAAAAACTGTTTTTT
d_call: .
v_call: TRBV7-2
j_call: TRBJ1-4
clone_size: .

cdr3_aa: CASSRTDQMNTEAFF
cdr3_nt: TGTGCCAGCTCACGGACAGACCAGATGAACACTGAAGCTTTCTTT
d_call: .
v_call: TRBV18
j_call: TRBJ1-1
clone_size: .

cdr3_aa: CASSLRLAGGPNTGELFF
cdr3_nt: TGTGCCAGCAGTCTTCGACTAGCGGGAGGACCGAACACCGGGGAGCTGTTTTTT
d_call: TRBD2
v_call: TRBV6-6
j_call: TRBJ2-2
clone_size: once

cdr3_aa: CASSELAPRGYTF
cdr3_nt: TGCGCCAGCAGTGAGCTCGCCCCCCGGGGCTACACCTTC
d_call: .
v_call: TRBV10-2
j_call: TRBJ1-2
clone_size: .

cdr3_aa: CASKRERSIDQPQHF
cdr3_nt: TGTGCCAGCAAGCGGGAGAGGTCAATTGATCAGCCCCAGCATTTT
d_call: .
v_call: TRBV28
j_call: TRBJ1-5
clone_size: .

cdr3_aa: CASAQGRNTEAFF
cdr3_nt: TGTGCCAGTGCACAGGGGCGAAACACTGAAGCTTTCTTT
d_call: TRBD1
v_call: TRBV7-2
j_call: TRBJ1-1
clone_size: .

cdr3_aa: CASSTRTSGARDTQYF
cdr3_nt: TGTGCCAGCAGCACGCGGACTAGCGGGGCTAGAGATACGCAGTATTTT
d_call: TRBD2
v_call: TRBV4-2
j_call: TRBJ2-3
clone_size: .

cdr3_aa: CASSVATPSYEQYF
cdr3_nt: TGTGCCAGCAGCGTAGCTACTCCTTCCTACGAGCAGTACTTC
d_call: .
v_call: TRBV9
j_call: TRBJ2-7
clone_size: once

cdr3_aa: CASSLVSGGDGYGYTF
cdr3_nt: TGTGCCAGCTCACTAGTGAGCGGGGGAGACGGCTATGGCTACACCTTC
d_call: .
v_call: TRBV18
j_call: TRBJ1-2
clone_size: .

cdr3_aa: CASSFSQPQHF
cdr3_nt: TGCGCCAGCAGCTTTTCACAGCCCCAGCATTTT
d_call: .
v_call: TRBV5-1
j_call: TRBJ1-5
clone_size: .